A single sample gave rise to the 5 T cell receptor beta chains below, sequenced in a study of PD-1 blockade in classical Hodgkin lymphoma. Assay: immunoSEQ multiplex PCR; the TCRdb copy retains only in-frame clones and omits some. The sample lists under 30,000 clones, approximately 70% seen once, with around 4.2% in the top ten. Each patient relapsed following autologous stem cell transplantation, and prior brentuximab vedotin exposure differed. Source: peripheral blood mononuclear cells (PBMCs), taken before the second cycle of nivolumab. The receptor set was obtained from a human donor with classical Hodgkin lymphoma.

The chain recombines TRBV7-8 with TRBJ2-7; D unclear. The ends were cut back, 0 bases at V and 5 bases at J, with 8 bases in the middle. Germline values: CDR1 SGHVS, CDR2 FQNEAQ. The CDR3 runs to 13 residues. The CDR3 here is CASSLALAHEQYF. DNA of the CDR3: TGTGCCAGCAGCTTAGCTCTGGCCCACGAGCAGTACTTC.

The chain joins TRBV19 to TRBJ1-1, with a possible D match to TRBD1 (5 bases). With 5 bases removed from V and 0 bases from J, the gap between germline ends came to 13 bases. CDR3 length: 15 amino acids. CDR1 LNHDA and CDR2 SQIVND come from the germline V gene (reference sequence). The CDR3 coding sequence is TGTGCCAGTAGTTCATTGGGGGACCTGAACACTGAAGCTTTCTTT. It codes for CASSSLGDLNTEAFF.

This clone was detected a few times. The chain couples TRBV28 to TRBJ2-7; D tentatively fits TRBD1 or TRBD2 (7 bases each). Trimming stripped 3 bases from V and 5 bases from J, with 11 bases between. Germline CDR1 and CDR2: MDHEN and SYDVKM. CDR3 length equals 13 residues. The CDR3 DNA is TGTGCCAGCAGTTTGACAGGGAGGGACGAGCAGTACTTC. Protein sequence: CASSLTGRDEQYF. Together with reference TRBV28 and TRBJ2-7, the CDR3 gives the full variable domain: DVKVTQSSRYLVKRTGEKVFLECVQDMDHENMFWYRQDPGLGLRLIYFSYDVKMKEKGDIPEGYSVSREKKERFSLILESASTNQTSMYLCASSLTGRDEQYFGPGTRLTVT.

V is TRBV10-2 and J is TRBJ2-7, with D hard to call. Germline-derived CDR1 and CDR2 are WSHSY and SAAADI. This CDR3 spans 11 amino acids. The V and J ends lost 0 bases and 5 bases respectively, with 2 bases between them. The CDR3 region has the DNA TGCGCCAGCAGTGAGTCGAACGAGCAGTACTTC. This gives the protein CASSESNEQYF.

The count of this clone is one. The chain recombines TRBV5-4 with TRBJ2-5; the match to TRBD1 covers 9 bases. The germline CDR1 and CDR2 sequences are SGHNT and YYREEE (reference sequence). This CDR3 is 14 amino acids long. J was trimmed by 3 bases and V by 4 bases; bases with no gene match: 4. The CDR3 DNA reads TGTGCCAGCAGCCACGGGACAGGGAAAGAGACCCAGTACTTC. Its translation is CASSHGTGKETQYF. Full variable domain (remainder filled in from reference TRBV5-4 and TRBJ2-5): ETGVTQSPTHLIKTRGQQVTLRCSSQSGHNTVSWYQQALGQGPQFIFQYYREEENGRGNFPPRFSGLQFPNYSSELNVNALELDDSALYLCASSHGTGKETQYFGPGTRLLVL.